The rows below give T cell receptor beta chains drawn from one sample of a study of naive and memory T cell subsets. One entry per CDR3 protein results from TCRdb running MiXCR on the UMI-ligation and nested PCR reads. Altogether more than 95,000 distinct CDR3 sequences are present, more than 12% being singletons, with the ten largest covering about 3%. The source material was naive CD8+ T cells from blood. These TCRs come from a human donor in good health. Each CDR3 is given with its conserved first and last residue. The order of the fields is D gene, clone size, J gene, V gene, CDR3 DNA, CDR3 protein. D genes are given only for firm matches. The size field is filled for only some rows; it gives once, few, many or a size class.

NA,NA,TRBJ2-2,TRBV27,TGTGCCAGCGCAAAGGGAGTGGCCGGGGAGCTGTTTTTT,CASAKGVAGELFF
TRBD1,few,TRBJ1-4,TRBV20-1,TGCAGTGCCCCGGAGGGACAGCATAATGAAAAACTGTTTTTT,CSAPEGQHNEKLFF
NA,few,TRBJ2-1,TRBV7-9,TGTGCCAGCAGCCAGGATCACAATGAGCAGTTCTTC,CASSQDHNEQFF
NA,few,TRBJ1-4,TRBV7-9,TGTGCCAGCAGCTTATCTTCGGCAGGGCGTGATGAAAAACTGTTTTTT,CASSLSSAGRDEKLFF
NA,few,TRBJ2-3,TRBV27,TGTGCCAGCAGTTTAGCCTACAGACTAGATAGAGATACGCAGTATTTT,CASSLAYRLDRDTQYF
NA,NA,TRBJ2-3,TRBV9,TGTGCCAGCGGGCGGCATCTCACAGATACGCAGTATTTT,CASGRHLTDTQYF
NA,NA,TRBJ1-5,TRBV4-3,TGCGCCAGCAGCCAAGAATTAGCCAGGAATCAGCCCCAGCATTTT,CASSQELARNQPQHF
TRBD1,many,TRBJ1-2,TRBV2,TGTGCCAGCAGTGAAGCGCTTCAGGGGGCGACCTATGGCTACACCTTC,CASSEALQGATYGYTF
NA,NA,TRBJ2-7,TRBV9,TGTGCCAGCAACGTAGGAGGTGGTTCTCGCGAGCAGTACTTC,CASNVGGGSREQYF
TRBD2,few,TRBJ2-1,TRBV7-6,TGTGCCAGCAGCTTAGGGGAGGGGAGGCTCAATGAGCAGTTCTTC,CASSLGEGRLNEQFF
NA,few,TRBJ2-3,TRBV15,TGTGCCACCAGCGGAGAGTTTGGGTCCACAGATACGCAGTATTTT,CATSGEFGSTDTQYF
TRBD2,many,TRBJ2-1,TRBV29-1,TGCAGCCCATGGAGTCGGGGGGATGAGCAGTTCTTC,CSPWSRGDEQFF
NA,many,TRBJ1-1,TRBV11-1,TGTGCCAGCAGCTTAGAAGGGATGAACACTGAAGCTTTCTTT,CASSLEGMNTEAFF
NA,many,TRBJ2-3,TRBV14,TGTGCCAGCAGCCCTTTACAGGGCCTAACCACAGATACGCAGTATTTT,CASSPLQGLTTDTQYF
NA,NA,TRBJ2-5,TRBV7-2,TGTGCCAGCAGCCCGGGAAACTTACAAGAGACCCAGTACTTC,CASSPGNLQETQYF
TRBD1,few,TRBJ1-4,TRBV12-3/TRBV12-4,TGTGCCAGCAGTTCGGGGACAGGGGCTGAAAAACTGTTTTTT,CASSSGTGAEKLFF
NA,NA,TRBJ1-5,TRBV6-2/TRBV6-3,TGTGCCAGCGGTCTTTATAGCAATCAGCCCCAGCATTTT,CASGLYSNQPQHF
NA,many,TRBJ2-1,TRBV5-1,TGCGCCAGCAGCGTAGTCTACAATGAGCAGTTCTTC,CASSVVYNEQFF
NA,NA,TRBJ1-1,TRBV24-1,TGTGCCACCAGTGTGGGGGAGAACACTGAAGCTTTCTTT,CATSVGENTEAFF
TRBD1,NA,TRBJ1-4,TRBV4-3,TGCGCCAGCAGCCCGTTCTACAGGGGAGGGGCAACTAATGAAAAACTGTTTTTT,CASSPFYRGGATNEKLFF
NA,few,TRBJ1-6,TRBV27,TGTGCCAGCAGTTTCGGCAGTGTCCCCAATTCACCCCTCCACTTT,CASSFGSVPNSPLHF
TRBD2,NA,TRBJ2-3,TRBV7-9,TGTGCCAGCAGTTCGAGTGGACTAGTGACAGATACGCAGTATTTT,CASSSSGLVTDTQYF
NA,NA,TRBJ2-7,TRBV12-3/TRBV12-4,TGTGCCAGCAGTTTAGTTCCGGGACAAGGCCCAACCGGATACGAGCAGTACTTC,CASSLVPGQGPTGYEQYF
NA,many,TRBJ2-1,TRBV12-3/TRBV12-4,TGTGCCAGCAGTTTCTCACCCGAGCAGTTCTTC,CASSFSPEQFF
NA,NA,TRBJ2-3,TRBV27,TGTGCCAGCAGTTTTGCGGACACAGATACGCAGTATTTT,CASSFADTDTQYF
NA,many,TRBJ2-1,TRBV7-6,TGTGCCAGCAGCTCGGGCCTATCCTCGGCCGGGGATGAGCAGTTCTTC,CASSSGLSSAGDEQFF
NA,few,TRBJ1-6,TRBV29-1,TGCAGCGTTGCGATAGGAGACAGTGGGTCACCCCTCCACTTT,CSVAIGDSGSPLHF
TRBD1,many,TRBJ2-1,TRBV24-1,TGTGCCACCATGGACAGGGAGTCCTACAATGAGCAGTTCTTC,CATMDRESYNEQFF
TRBD1,NA,TRBJ2-2,TRBV9,TGTGCCAGCAGTGATAGACAGGGGGCTTTGAACACCGGGGAGCTGTTTTTT,CASSDRQGALNTGELFF
NA,few,TRBJ1-1,TRBV21-1,TGTGCCAGCAGCAAAGGTGTAAGGGGCGGACGAGAAGCTTTCTTT,CASSKGVRGGREAFF
TRBD1,few,TRBJ1-4,TRBV28,TGTGCCAGCAGTCGACAGGGCCATGAAAAACTGTTTTTT,CASSRQGHEKLFF
NA,few,TRBJ2-2,TRBV15,TGTGCCACCAGCAGCGGGGTGTCAAGGGAGCTGTTTTTT,CATSSGVSRELFF
TRBD1,NA,TRBJ2-7,TRBV20-1,TGCAGTGCAACCCGATCAGGGGGCGGGTGGGAGCAGTACTTC,CSATRSGGGWEQYF
TRBD1,few,TRBJ2-7,TRBV4-2,TGTGCCAGCAGCGCTGGGGACAGGGGCGTCTACGAGCAGTACTTC,CASSAGDRGVYEQYF
NA,NA,TRBJ1-1,TRBV20-1,TGCAGTGCAACAACAGCCACTGAAGCTTTCTTT,CSATTATEAFF
NA,NA,TRBJ2-7,TRBV4-3,TGCGCCAGCAGCCAAGATCCCCAGAGGGGTTGGGGCGCTCTCTACGAGCAGTACTTC,CASSQDPQRGWGALYEQYF
TRBD2,few,TRBJ2-2,TRBV7-9,TGTGCCAGCCCGACTAGCAGCACCGGGGAGCTGTTTTTT,CASPTSSTGELFF
TRBD2,few,TRBJ2-3,TRBV9,TGTGCCAGCAGCGGTAGCGGGGTATTTGATACGCAGTATTTT,CASSGSGVFDTQYF
NA,NA,TRBJ2-7,TRBV20-1,TGCAGTGCTTTGGATTTATATGGGACGGTTCCCTACGAGCAGTACTTC,CSALDLYGTVPYEQYF
NA,few,TRBJ2-1,TRBV20-1,TGCAGTGCTAGAGGCGTGGGATATGAGCAGTTCTTC,CSARGVGYEQFF
NA,NA,TRBJ2-3,TRBV4-2,TGTGCCAGCAGCCCGGGACTCGTGGCAGATACGCAGTATTTT,CASSPGLVADTQYF
NA,NA,TRBJ2-1,TRBV7-9,TGTGCCAGCAGCTTAGAGGTCCGGGGGTCCTACAATGAGCAGTTCTTC,CASSLEVRGSYNEQFF
NA,NA,TRBJ2-2,TRBV4-3,TGCGCCAGCAGCCAAGGGTGGGAATCGAACACCGGGGAGCTGTTTTTT,CASSQGWESNTGELFF
TRBD2,NA,TRBJ2-3,TRBV29-1,TGCAGCGTTGAAACTCCCACTAGCGGCCCCACAGATACGCAGTATTTT,CSVETPTSGPTDTQYF
NA,NA,TRBJ2-5,TRBV12-5,TGTGCTAGTGCCCGAGCCTCCGGAGTTCAGCAAGAGACCCAGTACTTC,CASARASGVQQETQYF
NA,NA,TRBJ2-1,TRBV7-2,TGTGCCAGCAGCCCACTCCGGAGCTCCTACAATGAGCAGTTCTTC,CASSPLRSSYNEQFF
NA,few,TRBJ1-6,TRBV4-3,TGCGCCAGCAGCCATGGGGCCCCTGATAGCTCCTATAATTCACCCCTCCACTTT,CASSHGAPDSSYNSPLHF
TRBD2,NA,TRBJ2-7,TRBV4-3,TGCGCCAGCAGCCCTACCCTAGCGGGAGGACGCGAGCAGTACTTC,CASSPTLAGGREQYF
NA,NA,TRBJ1-1,TRBV6-2/TRBV6-3,TGTGCCAGCAGTTACCCAGCCCGGCACCCTGAAGCTTTCTTT,CASSYPARHPEAFF
NA,few,TRBJ2-1,TRBV2,TGTGCCAGCAGACCTGAACTACCCTACAATGAGCAGTTCTTC,CASRPELPYNEQFF
TRBD1,NA,TRBJ2-7,TRBV5-1,TGCGCCAGCAGTATCCGACAGGGTTGGGACGAGCAGTACTTC,CASSIRQGWDEQYF
NA,many,TRBJ1-5,TRBV6-1,TGTGCCAGCAGTGAATTGGGCAGTTCAAATCAGCCCCAGCATTTT,CASSELGSSNQPQHF
TRBD2,few,TRBJ2-3,TRBV7-6,TGTGCCAGCAGCTTGGGGGGACTAGCCCTCACAGATACGCAGTATTTT,CASSLGGLALTDTQYF
NA,few,TRBJ1-1,TRBV9,TGTGCCAGCAGCCCCCCCCTGGGAGGGGCCCCTGAAGCTTTCTTT,CASSPPLGGAPEAFF
NA,few,TRBJ1-6,TRBV14,TGTGCCAGCAGCCGGCGGACAGTCAGCTATAATTCACCCCTCCACTTT,CASSRRTVSYNSPLHF
NA,NA,TRBJ2-7,TRBV27,TGTGCCAGCAGTCCGGGAACCTACTACGAGCAGTACTTC,CASSPGTYYEQYF
NA,NA,TRBJ2-2,TRBV29-1,TGCAGCGTCTGGGGGGACACCGGGGAGCTGTTTTTT,CSVWGDTGELFF